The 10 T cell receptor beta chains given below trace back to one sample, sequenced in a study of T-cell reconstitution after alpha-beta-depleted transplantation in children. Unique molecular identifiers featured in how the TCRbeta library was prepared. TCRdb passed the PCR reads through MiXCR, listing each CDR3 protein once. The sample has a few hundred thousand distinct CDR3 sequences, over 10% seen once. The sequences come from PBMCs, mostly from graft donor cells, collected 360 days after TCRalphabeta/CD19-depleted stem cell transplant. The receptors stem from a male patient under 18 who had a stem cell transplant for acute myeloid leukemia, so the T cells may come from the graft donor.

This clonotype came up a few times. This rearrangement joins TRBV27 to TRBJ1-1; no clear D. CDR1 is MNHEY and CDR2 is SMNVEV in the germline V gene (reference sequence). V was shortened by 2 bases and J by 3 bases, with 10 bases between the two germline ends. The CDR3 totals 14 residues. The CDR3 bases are TGTGCCAGCAGTTTAGGGAAGGATTACACTGAAGCTTTCTTT. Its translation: CASSLGKDYTEAFF.

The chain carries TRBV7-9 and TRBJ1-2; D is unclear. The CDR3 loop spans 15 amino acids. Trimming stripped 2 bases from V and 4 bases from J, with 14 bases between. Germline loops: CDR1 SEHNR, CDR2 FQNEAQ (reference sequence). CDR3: CASSLSFPSGYGYTF. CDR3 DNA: TGTGCCAGCAGCTTAAGTTTCCCATCGGGCTATGGCTACACCTTC.

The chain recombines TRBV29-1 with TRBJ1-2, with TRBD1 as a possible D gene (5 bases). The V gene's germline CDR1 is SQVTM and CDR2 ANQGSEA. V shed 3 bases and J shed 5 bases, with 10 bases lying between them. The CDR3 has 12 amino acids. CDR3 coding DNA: TGCAGCGTTGATGGGGGGTTATATGGCTACACCTTC. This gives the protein CSVDGGLYGYTF.

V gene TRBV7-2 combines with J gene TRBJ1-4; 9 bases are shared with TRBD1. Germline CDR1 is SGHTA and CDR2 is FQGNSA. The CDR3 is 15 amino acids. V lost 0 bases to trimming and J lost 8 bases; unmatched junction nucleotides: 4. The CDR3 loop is CASSLATGGREKLFF. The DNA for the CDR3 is TGTGCCAGCAGCTTAGCGACAGGGGGACGCGAAAAACTGTTTTTT.

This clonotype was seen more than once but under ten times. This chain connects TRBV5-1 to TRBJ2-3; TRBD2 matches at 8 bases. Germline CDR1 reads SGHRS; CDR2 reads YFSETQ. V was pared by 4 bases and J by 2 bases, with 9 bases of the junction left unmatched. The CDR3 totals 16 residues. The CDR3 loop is CASSSGSFSPTDTQYF. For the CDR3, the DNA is TGCGCCAGCAGCAGCGGGAGTTTCTCTCCCACAGATACGCAGTATTTT. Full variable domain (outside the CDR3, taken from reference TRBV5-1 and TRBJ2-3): KAGVTQTPRYLIKTRGQQVTLSCSPISGHRSVSWYQQTPGQGLQFLFEYFSETQRNKGNFPGRFSGRQFSNSRSEMNVSTLELGDSALYLCASSSGSFSPTDTQYFGPGTRLTVL.

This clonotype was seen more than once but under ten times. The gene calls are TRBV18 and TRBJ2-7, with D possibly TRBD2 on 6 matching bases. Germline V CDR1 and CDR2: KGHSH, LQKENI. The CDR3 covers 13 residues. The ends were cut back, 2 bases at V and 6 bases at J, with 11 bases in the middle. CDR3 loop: CASSPVVEGEQYF. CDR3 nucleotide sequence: TGTGCCAGCTCACCAGTGGTGGAGGGCGAGCAGTACTTC. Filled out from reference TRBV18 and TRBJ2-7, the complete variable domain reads NAGVMQNPRHLVRRRGQEARLRCSPMKGHSHVYWYRQLPEEGLKFMVYLQKENIIDESGMPKERFSAEFPKEGPSILRIQQVVRGDSAAYFCASSPVVEGEQYFGPGTRLTVT.

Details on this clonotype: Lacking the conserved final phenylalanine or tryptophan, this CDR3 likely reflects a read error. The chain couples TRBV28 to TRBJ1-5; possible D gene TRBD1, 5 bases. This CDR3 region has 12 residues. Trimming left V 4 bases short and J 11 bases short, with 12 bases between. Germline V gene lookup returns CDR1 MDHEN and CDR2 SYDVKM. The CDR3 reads CASSSRGLTQHV. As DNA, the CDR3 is TGTGCCAGCAGTTCCCGGGGCCTGACCCAGCATGTT.

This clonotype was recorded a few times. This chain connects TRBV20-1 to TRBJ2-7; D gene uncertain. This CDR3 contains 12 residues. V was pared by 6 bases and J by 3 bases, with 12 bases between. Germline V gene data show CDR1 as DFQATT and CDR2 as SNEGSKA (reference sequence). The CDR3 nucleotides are TGCAGTGCCCAGAAAGACAACTACGAGCAGTACTTC. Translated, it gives CSAQKDNYEQYF.

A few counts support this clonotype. CDR3 amino acids: CASSQVLAGYEQYF. The CDR3 nucleotides are TGCGCCAGCAGCCAAGTTTTAGCGGGTTACGAGCAGTACTTC. V and J are TRBV4-3 and TRBJ2-7; TRBD2 matches 7 bases. Per the germline V gene, CDR1 is LGHNA and CDR2 is YSLEER. The CDR3 is 14 amino acids. Trimming cost V 1 base and J 4 bases; bases outside gene matches: 4.

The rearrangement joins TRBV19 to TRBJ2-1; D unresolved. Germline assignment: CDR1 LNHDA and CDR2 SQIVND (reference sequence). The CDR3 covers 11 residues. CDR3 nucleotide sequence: TGTACCGTGAGCTCCTACAATGAGCAGTTCTTC. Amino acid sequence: CTVSSYNEQFF.